The next 10 T cell receptor beta chains were all read from a single sample in a study of blood T cell repertoires in COVID-19. The table came from immunoSEQ multiplex PCR; TCRdb's copy has only in-frame clones and leaves some out. The data hold 150,000 or so clones, with 84% observed a single time. The sequenced sample was PBMCs or T cells enriched from blood (not recorded which). The receptors were sampled from a man between 45 and 60 years old who had recovered from COVID-19.

This chain uses TRBV6-5 with TRBJ2-2; 8 bases map to TRBD1. CDR3 length: 14 residues. From germline, CDR1 is MNHEY and CDR2 SVGAGI. J gave up 3 bases and V 8 bases, and 5 bases lay outside the gene matches. The CDR3 loop reads CASRGQVDTGELFF. CDR3 nucleotide sequence: TGTGCCAGCCGGGGACAGGTCGACACCGGGGAGCTGTTTTTT.

V is TRBV6-5 and J is TRBJ1-1; D gene uncertain. With 6 bases removed from V and 4 bases from J, the gap between germline ends came to 12 bases. This CDR3 is 13 amino acids long. Germline loops: CDR1 MNHEY, CDR2 SVGAGI. CDR3 in amino acids: CASSSTESTEAFF. In DNA, the CDR3 is TGTGCCAGCAGCAGTACAGAGAGCACTGAAGCTTTCTTT.

The gene calls are TRBV13 and TRBJ1-5; D unclear. CDR1 PRHDT and CDR2 FYEKMQ come from the germline V gene (reference sequence). There are 18 residues in the CDR3. The V gene lost 4 bases and the J gene lost 2 bases, with 21 bases spanning the gap. This CDR3 reads CASSSSSGSVDGNQPQHF. The CDR3 DNA reads as TGTGCCAGCAGCTCCAGTAGCGGGTCAGTCGATGGCAATCAGCCCCAGCATTTT.

DNA of the CDR3: TGTGCCAGCAGCCGGGACAGTTTGGGCAATCAGCCCCAGCATTTT. Translation gives CASSRDSLGNQPQHF. The V call is TRBV7-2, the J call TRBJ1-5, with TRBD1 matching over 7 bases. In germline, CDR1 is SGHTA, CDR2 FQGNSA. Trimming at V came to 5 bases and at J to 2 bases, leaving 6 bases not matched to a gene. This CDR3 contains 15 residues.

The chain joins TRBV4-1 to TRBJ1-1, with a tentative D call TRBD1 (5 bases). The CDR3 loop spans 16 amino acids. V was clipped by 1 base and J by 6 bases, with 18 bases between them. The germline gives CDR1 MGHRA, CDR2 YSYEKL. CDR3 bases: TGCGCCAGCAGCCAAGTGTTGGTTCCCCAGGGTGCTGAAGCTTTCTTT. This gives the protein CASSQVLVPQGAEAFF.

Details on this clone: Sequence at one end of the junction differs from germline and may be a read error. CDR3 nucleotide sequence: TGCGCCAGCAGCTTGGCCGTCTTGTCAGTCCCCGACTTC. Translating gives CASSLAVLSVPDF. This sequence joins TRBV5-1 and TRBJ1-2; D is ambiguous. This CDR3 is 13 amino acids long. The germline V gene encodes CDR1 SGHRS and CDR2 YFSETQ.

The rearrangement uses TRBV18 and TRBJ2-3; D may be TRBD2 (6 bases). Trimming took 3 bases from V and 4 from J, leaving 11 bases between them. Germline V gene data show CDR1 as KGHSH and CDR2 as LQKENI. CDR3 length: 14 residues. The CDR3 is CASSPTLAADTQYF. DNA for the CDR3: TGTGCCAGCTCACCCACACTAGCCGCAGATACGCAGTATTTT. Full variable domain (remainder filled in from reference TRBV18 and TRBJ2-3): NAGVMQNPRHLVRRRGQEARLRCSPMKGHSHVYWYRQLPEEGLKFMVYLQKENIIDESGMPKERFSAEFPKEGPSILRIQQVVRGDSAAYFCASSPTLAADTQYFGPGTRLTVL.

The chain joins TRBV11-3 to TRBJ2-2, with TRBD1 as a possible D gene (6 bases). Germline CDR1 and CDR2: SGHNT and YENEEA. V was pared by 0 bases and J by 2 bases, with 13 bases between. This CDR3 is 17 amino acids long. The CDR3 DNA sequence: TGTGCCAGCAGCTTAGACGGGCAGGGGATTAACACCGGGGAGCTGTTTTTT. This translates into CASSLDGQGINTGELFF.

This chain uses TRBV4-2 with TRBJ1-2; D not resolved. The ends were cut back, 0 bases at V and 5 bases at J, with 13 bases in the middle. Germline V lookup: CDR1 LGHNA, CDR2 YNFKEQ. The CDR3 spans 15 residues. Here the CDR3 reads CASSQDQSHSYGYTF. The CDR3 coding sequence is TGTGCCAGCAGCCAAGATCAAAGTCACTCTTATGGCTACACCTTC.

V usage is TRBV2 and J usage is TRBJ1-5; tentative D call: TRBD1 (5 bases). CDR3 size: 15 residues. Germline V lookup: CDR1 SNHLY, CDR2 FYNNEI. Trimming removed 1 base from V and 3 bases from J, with 10 bases in between. CDR3 bases: TGTGCCAGCAGTGAAGTTGGGGCCCTCAATCAGCCCCAGCATTTT. Translation: CASSEVGALNQPQHF.